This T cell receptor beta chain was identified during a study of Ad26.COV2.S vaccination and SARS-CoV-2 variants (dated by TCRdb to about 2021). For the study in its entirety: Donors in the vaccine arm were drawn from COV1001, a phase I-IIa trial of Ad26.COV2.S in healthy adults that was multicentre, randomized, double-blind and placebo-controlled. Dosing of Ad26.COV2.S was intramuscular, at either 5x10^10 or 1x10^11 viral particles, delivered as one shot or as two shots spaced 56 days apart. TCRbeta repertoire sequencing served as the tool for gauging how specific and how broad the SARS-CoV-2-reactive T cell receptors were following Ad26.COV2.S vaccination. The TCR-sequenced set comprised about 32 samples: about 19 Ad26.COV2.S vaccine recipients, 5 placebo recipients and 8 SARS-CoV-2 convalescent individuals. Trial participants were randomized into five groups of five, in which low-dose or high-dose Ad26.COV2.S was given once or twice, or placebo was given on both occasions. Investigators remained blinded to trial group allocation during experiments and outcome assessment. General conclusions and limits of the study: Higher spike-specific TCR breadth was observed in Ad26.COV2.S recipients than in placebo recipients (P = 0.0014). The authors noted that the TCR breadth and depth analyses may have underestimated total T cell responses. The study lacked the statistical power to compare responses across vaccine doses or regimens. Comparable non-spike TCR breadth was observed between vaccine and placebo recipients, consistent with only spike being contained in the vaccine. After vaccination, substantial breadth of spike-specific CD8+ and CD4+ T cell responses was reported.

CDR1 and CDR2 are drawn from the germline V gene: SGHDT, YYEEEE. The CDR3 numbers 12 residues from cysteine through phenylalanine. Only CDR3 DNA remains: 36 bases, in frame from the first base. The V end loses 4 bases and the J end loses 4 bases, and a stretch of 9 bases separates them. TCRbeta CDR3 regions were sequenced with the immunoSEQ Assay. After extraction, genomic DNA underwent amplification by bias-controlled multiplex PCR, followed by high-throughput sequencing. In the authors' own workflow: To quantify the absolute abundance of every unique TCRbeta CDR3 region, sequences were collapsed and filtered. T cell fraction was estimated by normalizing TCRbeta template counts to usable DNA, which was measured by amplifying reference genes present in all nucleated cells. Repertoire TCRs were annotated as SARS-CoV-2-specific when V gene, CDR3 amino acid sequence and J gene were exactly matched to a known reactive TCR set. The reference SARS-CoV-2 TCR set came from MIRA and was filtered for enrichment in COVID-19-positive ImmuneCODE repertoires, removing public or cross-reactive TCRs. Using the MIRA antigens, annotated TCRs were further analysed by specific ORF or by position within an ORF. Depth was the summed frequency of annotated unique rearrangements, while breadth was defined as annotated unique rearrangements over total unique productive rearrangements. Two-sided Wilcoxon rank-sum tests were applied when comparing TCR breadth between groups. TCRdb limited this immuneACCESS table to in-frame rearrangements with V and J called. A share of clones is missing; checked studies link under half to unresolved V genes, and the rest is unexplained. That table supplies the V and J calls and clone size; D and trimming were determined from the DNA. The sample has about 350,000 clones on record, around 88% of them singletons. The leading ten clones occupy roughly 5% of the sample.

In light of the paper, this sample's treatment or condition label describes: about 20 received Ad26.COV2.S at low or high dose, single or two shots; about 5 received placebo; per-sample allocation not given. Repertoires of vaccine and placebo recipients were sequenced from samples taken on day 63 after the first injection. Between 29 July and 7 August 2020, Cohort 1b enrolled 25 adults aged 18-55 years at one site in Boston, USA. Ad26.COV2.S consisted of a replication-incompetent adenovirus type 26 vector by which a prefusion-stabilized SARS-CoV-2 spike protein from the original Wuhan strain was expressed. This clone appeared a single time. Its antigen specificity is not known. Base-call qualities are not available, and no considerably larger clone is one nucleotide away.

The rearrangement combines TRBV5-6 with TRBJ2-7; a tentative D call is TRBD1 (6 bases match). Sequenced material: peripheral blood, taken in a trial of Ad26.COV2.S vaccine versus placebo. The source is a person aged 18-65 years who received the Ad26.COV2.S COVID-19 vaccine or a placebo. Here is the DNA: TGTGCCAGCAGCCTGGACAGATACGAGCAGTACTTC. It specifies CASSLDRYEQYF.